Shown below are 24 T cell receptor beta chains from a single sample sequenced in a study of CD8+ T cells in alopecia areata. Reverse transcription of extracted RNA yielded cDNA, which provided the sequencing template. Sequencing used immunoSEQ multiplex PCR; TCRdb keeps in-frame clones, though not all of them. The sample lists around 180,000 clones, roughly 70% seen once, with approximately 1.3% in the top ten. The treatment was: oral pan-JAK inhibitor, 5-10 mg twice daily. Sample: CD4+ T cells sorted from blood, taken around week 50, from a patient treated with tofacitinib. The origin of the receptors is a human donor with alopecia areata.

The DNA of the CDR3 is TGTGCCAGCAGCTTAGGGACAGGGACCTACGAGCAGTACTTC. This gives the protein CASSLGTGTYEQYF. The chain is built from TRBV7-9 and TRBJ2-7; the match to TRBD1 covers 8 bases. The germline V gene has CDR1 SEHNR and CDR2 FQNEAQ (reference sequence). The CDR3 contains 14 residues. V lost 1 base to trimming and J lost 2 bases; unmatched junction nucleotides: 1.

The genes are TRBV4-1 and TRBJ1-6; no reliable D call. The CDR3 covers 15 residues. Germline CDR1 MGHRA, CDR2 YSYEKL. Trimming cost V 1 base and J 0 bases, with 4 bases left between them. CDR3 residues: CASSQGISYNSPLHF. DNA for the CDR3: TGCGCCAGCAGCCAAGGGATCTCCTATAATTCACCCCTCCACTTT.

This clone has a single count. The J gene is TRBJ1-1, the V gene TRBV3-1 (or the pseudogene TRBV3-2), with D hard to call. The CDR3 sequence is 9 residues long. The V end lost 4 bases, the J end lost 12 bases, and 6 bases lay between the germline ends. Germline V gene sequence: CDR1 LGHDT, CDR2 YNNKEL (reference sequence). CDR3 in amino acids: CASSLQSFF. The DNA for the CDR3 is TGTGCCAGCAGCCTACAGTCTTTCTTT.

The V and J genes are TRBV5-1 and TRBJ2-3; TRBD2 agrees at 8 bases. This CDR3 contains 14 residues. V shed 2 bases, J shed 6 bases, and the junction held 5 bases outside the gene matches. Per the germline V gene, CDR1 is SGHRS and CDR2 is YFSETQ. The CDR3 is CASSFGTSIDTQYF. In DNA, the CDR3 is TGCGCCAGCAGCTTTGGGACTAGTATCGATACGCAGTATTTT.

The rearrangement uses TRBV4-1 and TRBJ1-1; no clear D. The germline V gene has CDR1 MGHRA and CDR2 YSYEKL. The germline V and J ends were trimmed by 0 bases and 4 bases, with 18 bases remaining between them. The CDR3 consists of 17 residues. The CDR3 sequence: CASSQDSSGGGGTEAFF. Written as DNA, the CDR3 is TGCGCCAGCAGCCAAGATTCATCGGGCGGCGGTGGCACTGAAGCTTTCTTT.

The chain is built from TRBV4-2 and TRBJ2-5; 9 nucleotides line up with TRBD2. The CDR3 spans 16 residues. V gave up 1 base and J gave up 0 bases; unmatched junction bases: 3. CDR1 LGHNA and CDR2 YNFKEQ come from the germline V gene. CDR3 sequence reads: CASSQGASGDQETQYF. CDR3 nucleotide sequence: TGTGCCAGCAGCCAAGGGGCTAGCGGGGACCAAGAGACCCAGTACTTC.

V gene TRBV14 combines with J gene TRBJ2-7, with D unclear. Looked up from germline, CDR1 is SGHDN and CDR2 is FVKESK. CDR3 size: 13 residues. With 0 bases removed from V and 3 bases from J, the gap between germline ends came to 6 bases. CDR3 sequence: CASSQDSFYEQYF. The CDR3, as DNA: TGTGCCAGCAGCCAAGACAGTTTCTACGAGCAGTACTTC.

This chain links TRBV29-1 with TRBJ1-4; tentatively, D is TRBD1 (5 bases). The ends were cut back, 6 bases at V and 7 bases at J, with 9 bases in the middle. Looked up from germline, CDR1 is SQVTM and CDR2 is ANQGSEA. This CDR3 is built from 11 residues. The chain's CDR3 is CSVGVFEKLFF. In DNA, the CDR3 is TGCAGCGTGGGGGTATTTGAAAAACTGTTTTTT.

The J gene is TRBJ2-3, the V gene TRBV7-8; possibly TRBD1 for D (5 bases). This CDR3 has 14 amino acids. Germline V gives CDR1 SGHVS, CDR2 FQNEAQ. The V end lost 1 base, the J end lost 2 bases, and 7 bases lay between the germline ends. The CDR3 DNA follows: TGTGCCAGCAGCTTAGGGGGCCCCACAGATACGCAGTATTTT. Protein product: CASSLGGPTDTQYF. Full variable domain (outside the CDR3, taken from reference TRBV7-8 and TRBJ2-3): GAGVSQSPRYKVAKRGQDVALRCDPISGHVSLFWYQQALGQGPEFLTYFQNEAQLDKSGLPSDRFFAERPEGSVSTLKIQRTQQEDSAVYLCASSLGGPTDTQYFGPGTRLTVL.

The V and J genes are TRBV25-1 and TRBJ2-1, with TRBD1 as a possible D gene (6 bases). V was clipped by 1 base and J by 8 bases, with 18 bases between them. The CDR3 spans 16 residues. Germline V gene lookup returns CDR1 MGHDK and CDR2 SYGVNS. The CDR3 DNA is TGTGCCAGCAGTGAATTACGGACGAGGGGGAACGATGAGCAGTTCTTC. As protein: CASSELRTRGNDEQFF.

The chain links TRBV5-1 to TRBJ1-2; D is perhaps TRBD1 (5 bases). Germline V CDR1 and CDR2: SGHRS, YFSETQ. The CDR3 sequence is 15 residues long. Trimming removed 0 bases at V and 9 bases at J, with 18 bases between. CDR3 region: CASSLEDRSYSRYTF. CDR3 sequence (DNA): TGCGCCAGCAGCTTGGAAGACAGATCCTACTCTCGCTACACCTTC.

The chain links TRBV29-1 to TRBJ2-3; D is ambiguous. Trimming removed 5 bases at V and 11 bases at J, with 14 bases between. Germline V CDR1 and CDR2: SQVTM, ANQGSEA. The CDR3 loop spans 11 amino acids. The CDR3: CSVSTAGGQYF. The CDR3 bases are TGCAGCGTTTCAACTGCAGGCGGGCAGTATTTT.

V and J are TRBV4-3 and TRBJ1-1, with a weak D call TRBD1 (6 bases). The ends were cut back, 0 bases at V and 10 bases at J, with 15 bases in the middle. The germline V gene encodes CDR1 LGHNA and CDR2 YSLEER. The CDR3 covers 14 residues. The DNA for the CDR3 is TGCGCCAGCAGCCAAGAGGGCAGGGGCTCGAGAGCTTTCTTT. Its protein product is CASSQEGRGSRAFF.

The chain carries TRBV29-1 and TRBJ1-1; no reliable D call. CDR1 and CDR2 from the germline V gene are SQVTM and ANQGSEA. This CDR3 contains 14 residues. Trimming took 5 bases from V and 3 from J, leaving 16 bases between them. The CDR3 spells CSVSRRLIDTEAFF. In DNA, the CDR3 is TGCAGCGTTTCGAGGAGGTTAATAGACACTGAAGCTTTCTTT.

The CDR3 loop reads CAWSVMNVYEQYF. For the CDR3, the DNA is TGTGCCTGGAGTGTAATGAACGTCTACGAGCAGTACTTC. This chain uses TRBV30 with TRBJ2-7, with D uncertain. Trimming shortened V by 0 bases and J by 3 bases, and 9 bases separated the two germline ends. The CDR3 contains 13 residues. Per germline, CDR1 GTSNPN and CDR2 SVGIG (reference sequence).

The rearrangement uses TRBV11-2 and TRBJ2-1, with TRBD2 matching over 9 bases. V shed 0 bases and J 9 bases; nucleotides not matched to a gene: 12. The CDR3 has 17 amino acids. Germline V gene data show CDR1 as SGHAT and CDR2 as FQNNGV. CDR3 sequence reads: CASSLDGGTSPRGEQFF. CDR3 nucleotides: TGTGCCAGCAGCTTAGATGGTGGGACTAGCCCCAGGGGTGAGCAGTTCTTC.

The J gene is TRBJ2-1, the V gene TRBV15; perhaps TRBD2 as D (5 bases). Trimming pared 4 bases from V and 4 bases from J, leaving 8 bases between. The CDR3 has 13 amino acids. Germline V gene data show CDR1 as LNHNV and CDR2 as YYDKDF (reference sequence). The CDR3 protein is CATSTGLYNEQFF. The CDR3 region has the DNA TGTGCCACCAGCACGGGGTTATACAATGAGCAGTTCTTC.

The J gene is TRBJ2-1, the V gene TRBV9; maybe TRBD2 (6 bases). The germline V gene has CDR1 SGDLS and CDR2 YYNGEE. The CDR3 has 15 residues. Trimming left V 4 bases short and J 7 bases short, with 18 bases between. The CDR3 region has the DNA TGTGCCAGCAGCCCATTCTGGGGGGATGGGAATGAGCAGTTCTTC. Translation gives CASSPFWGDGNEQFF.

This chain connects TRBV5-6 to TRBJ2-1, with D hard to call. Germline V CDR1 and CDR2: SGHDT, YYEEEE. The CDR3 consists of 12 residues. Trimming cost V 0 bases and J 7 bases, with 5 bases left between them. The CDR3 protein is CASSLEWNEQFF. Here the CDR3 DNA reads TGTGCCAGCAGCTTGGAATGGAATGAGCAGTTCTTC.

The chain recombines TRBV4-3 with TRBJ1-1; D is undetermined. V dropped 0 bases and J dropped 3 bases, with 11 bases sitting between them. There are 15 residues in the CDR3. CDR1 is LGHNA and CDR2 is YSLEER in the germline V gene. The CDR3 DNA follows: TGCGCCAGCAGCCAAGACTTATGGGAGGACACTGAAGCTTTCTTT. Translating it yields CASSQDLWEDTEAFF.

This clone was seen more than once but under ten times. This rearrangement joins TRBV29-1 to TRBJ1-1; D is possibly TRBD1 (5 bases). V lost 7 bases to trimming and J lost 3 bases, with 15 bases between them. CDR1 is SQVTM, CDR2 ANQGSEA, per germline. There are 13 residues in the CDR3. The CDR3 is CSGEQGRDTEAFF. The CDR3 DNA reads as TGCAGCGGTGAGCAGGGTAGAGACACTGAAGCTTTCTTT.

This sequence joins TRBV9 and TRBJ1-2, with D possibly being TRBD1 (6 bases). CDR3 size: 16 residues. Germline lookup yields CDR1 SGDLS and CDR2 YYNGEE. The V end lost 0 bases, the J end lost 8 bases, and 20 bases lay between the germline ends. CDR3 sequence: CASSVGRDGQTGGYTF. CDR3 in DNA: TGTGCCAGCAGCGTAGGCCGTGACGGACAGACGGGAGGCTACACCTTC.

The chain is built from TRBV9 and TRBJ1-2, with 9 bases that match TRBD1. V was pared by 4 bases and J by 6 bases, with 10 bases of the junction left unmatched. The CDR3 totals 15 residues. The germline V gene encodes CDR1 SGDLS and CDR2 YYNGEE. The CDR3 coding sequence is TGTGCCAGCAGCCTCGATCCGGGACAGGGAAATGGCTACACCTTC. It is translated as CASSLDPGQGNGYTF.

This clone was detected a few times. J is TRBJ2-5 and V is TRBV29-1; TRBD1 is a possible D gene (6 bases). The DNA end is more similar to TRBJ2-7, so the J call may be wrong. From germline, CDR1 is SQVTM and CDR2 ANQGSEA. The CDR3 loop spans 12 amino acids. The CDR3 loop reads CSVELQGNEQYF. The CDR3 bases are TGCAGCGTTGAGTTGCAGGGGAACGAGCAGTACTTC.